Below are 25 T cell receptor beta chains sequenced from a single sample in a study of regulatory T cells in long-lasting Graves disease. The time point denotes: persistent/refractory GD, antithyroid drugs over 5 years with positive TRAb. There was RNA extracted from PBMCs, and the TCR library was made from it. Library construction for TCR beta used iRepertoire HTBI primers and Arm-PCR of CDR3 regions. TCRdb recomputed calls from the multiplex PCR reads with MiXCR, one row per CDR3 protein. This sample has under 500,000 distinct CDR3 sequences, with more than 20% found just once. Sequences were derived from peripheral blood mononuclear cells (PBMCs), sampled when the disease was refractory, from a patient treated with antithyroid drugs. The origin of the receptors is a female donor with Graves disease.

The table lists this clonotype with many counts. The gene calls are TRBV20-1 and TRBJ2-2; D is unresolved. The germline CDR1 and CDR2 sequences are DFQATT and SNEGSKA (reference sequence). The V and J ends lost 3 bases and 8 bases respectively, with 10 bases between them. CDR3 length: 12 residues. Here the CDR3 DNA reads TGCAGTGCTAGTCCGCTTTCTGGGGAGCTGTTTTTT. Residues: CSASPLSGELFF.

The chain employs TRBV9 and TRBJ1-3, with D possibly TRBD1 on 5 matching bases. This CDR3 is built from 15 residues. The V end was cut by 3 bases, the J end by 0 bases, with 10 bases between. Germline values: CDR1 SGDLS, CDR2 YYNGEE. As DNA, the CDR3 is TGTGCCAGCAGCGGACAGCTTAGCTCTGGAAACACCATATATTTT. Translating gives CASSGQLSSGNTIYF.

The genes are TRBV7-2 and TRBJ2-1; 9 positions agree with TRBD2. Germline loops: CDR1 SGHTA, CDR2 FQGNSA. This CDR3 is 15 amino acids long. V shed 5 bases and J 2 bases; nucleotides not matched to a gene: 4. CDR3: CASSRLADPYNEQFF. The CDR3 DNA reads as TGTGCCAGCAGCAGACTAGCGGACCCCTACAATGAGCAGTTCTTC.

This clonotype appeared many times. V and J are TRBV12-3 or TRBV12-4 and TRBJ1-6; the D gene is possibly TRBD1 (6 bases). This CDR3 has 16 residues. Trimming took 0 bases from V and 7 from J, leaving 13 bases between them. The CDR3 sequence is CASSLARGALNSPLHF. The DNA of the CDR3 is TGTGCCAGCAGTTTAGCGAGGGGGGCCTTAAATTCACCCCTCCACTTT.

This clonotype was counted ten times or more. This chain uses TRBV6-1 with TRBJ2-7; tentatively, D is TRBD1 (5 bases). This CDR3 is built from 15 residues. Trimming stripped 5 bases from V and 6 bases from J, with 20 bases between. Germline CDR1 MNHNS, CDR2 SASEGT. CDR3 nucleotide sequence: TGTGCCAGCAGTCCTCTCGGACCCCGTGGGGCCGAGCAGTACTTC. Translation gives CASSPLGPRGAEQYF.

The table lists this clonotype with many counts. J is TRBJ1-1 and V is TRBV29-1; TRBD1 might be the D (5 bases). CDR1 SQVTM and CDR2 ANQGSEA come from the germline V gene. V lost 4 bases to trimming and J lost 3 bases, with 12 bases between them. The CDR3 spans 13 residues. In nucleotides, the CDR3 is TGCAGCGTTGGGGGGTATGTGGACACTGAAGCTTTCTTT. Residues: CSVGGYVDTEAFF.

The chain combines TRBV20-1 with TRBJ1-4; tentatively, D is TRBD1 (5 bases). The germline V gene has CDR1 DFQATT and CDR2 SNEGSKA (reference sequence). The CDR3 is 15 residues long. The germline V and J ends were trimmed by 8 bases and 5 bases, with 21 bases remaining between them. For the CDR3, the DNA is TGCAGTCTCCGGGCACCGGGGGAACCCAATGAAAAACTGTTTTTT. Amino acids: CSLRAPGEPNEKLFF.

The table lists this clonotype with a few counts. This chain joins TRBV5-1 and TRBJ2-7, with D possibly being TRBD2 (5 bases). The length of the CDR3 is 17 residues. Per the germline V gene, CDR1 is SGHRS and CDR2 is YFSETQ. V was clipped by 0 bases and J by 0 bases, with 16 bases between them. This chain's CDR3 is CASSLVTVAGNSYEQYF. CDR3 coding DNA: TGCGCCAGCAGCTTGGTGACTGTCGCGGGCAACTCCTACGAGCAGTACTTC. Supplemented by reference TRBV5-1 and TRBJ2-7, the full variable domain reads KAGVTQTPRYLIKTRGQQVTLSCSPISGHRSVSWYQQTPGQGLQFLFEYFSETQRNKGNFPGRFSGRQFSNSRSEMNVSTLELGDSALYLCASSLVTVAGNSYEQYFGPGTRLTVT.

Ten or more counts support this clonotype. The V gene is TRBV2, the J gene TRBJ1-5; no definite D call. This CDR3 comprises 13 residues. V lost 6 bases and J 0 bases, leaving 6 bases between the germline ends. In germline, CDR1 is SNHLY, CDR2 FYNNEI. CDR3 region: CASRDDSNQPQHF. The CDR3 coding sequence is TGTGCCAGCAGGGACGATAGCAATCAGCCCCAGCATTTT.

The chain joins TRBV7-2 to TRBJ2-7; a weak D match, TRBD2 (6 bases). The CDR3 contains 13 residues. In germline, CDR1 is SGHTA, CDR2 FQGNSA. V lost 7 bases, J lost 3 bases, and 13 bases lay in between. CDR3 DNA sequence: TGTGCCAGCACTTCCCGGGGGAGCTACGAGCAGTACTTC. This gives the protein CASTSRGSYEQYF.

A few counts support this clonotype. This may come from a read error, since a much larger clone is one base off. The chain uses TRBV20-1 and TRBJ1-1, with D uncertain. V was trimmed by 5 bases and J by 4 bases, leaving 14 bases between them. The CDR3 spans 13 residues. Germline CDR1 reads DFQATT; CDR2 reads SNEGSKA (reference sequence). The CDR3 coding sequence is TGCAGTGCTGCCAGGAGTCTGATCACTGAAGCTTTCTTT. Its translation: CSAARSLITEAFF.

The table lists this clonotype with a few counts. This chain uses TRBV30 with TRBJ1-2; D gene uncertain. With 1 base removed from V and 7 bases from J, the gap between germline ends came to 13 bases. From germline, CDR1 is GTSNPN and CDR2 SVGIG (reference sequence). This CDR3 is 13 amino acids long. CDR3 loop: CAWSGAGGSGYTF. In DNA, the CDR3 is TGTGCCTGGAGTGGGGCGGGAGGGTCTGGCTACACCTTC.

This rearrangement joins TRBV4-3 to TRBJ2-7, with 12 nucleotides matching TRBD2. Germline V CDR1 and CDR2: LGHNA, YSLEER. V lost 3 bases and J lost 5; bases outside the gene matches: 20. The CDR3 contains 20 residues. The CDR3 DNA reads TGCGCCAGCAGCCACCGAGAGGGACTAGCGGGCACGCCGCCCTACCACGAGCAGTACTTC. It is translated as CASSHREGLAGTPPYHEQYF.

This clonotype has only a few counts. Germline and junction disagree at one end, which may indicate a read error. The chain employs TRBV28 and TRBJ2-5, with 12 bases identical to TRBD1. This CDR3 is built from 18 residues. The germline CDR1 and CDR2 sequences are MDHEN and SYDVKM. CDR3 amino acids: CASGLSSGTGGQGRTQYF. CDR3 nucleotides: TGTGCCAGCGGTTTATCGTCCGGGACAGGGGGCCAGGGCCGGACCCAGTACTTC.

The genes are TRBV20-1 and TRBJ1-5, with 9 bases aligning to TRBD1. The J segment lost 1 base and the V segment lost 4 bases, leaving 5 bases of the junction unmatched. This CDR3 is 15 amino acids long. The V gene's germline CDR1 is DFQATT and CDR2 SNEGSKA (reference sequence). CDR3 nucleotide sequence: TGCAGTGCTAAACAGACAGGGGGGAGCAATCAGCCCCAGCATTTT. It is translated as CSAKQTGGSNQPQHF.

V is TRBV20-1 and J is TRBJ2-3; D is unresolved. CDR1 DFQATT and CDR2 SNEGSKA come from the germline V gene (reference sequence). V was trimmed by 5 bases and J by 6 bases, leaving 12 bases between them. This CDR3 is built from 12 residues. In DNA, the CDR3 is TGCAGTGCTGCGGACCTACGGGATACGCAGTATTTT. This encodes CSAADLRDTQYF.

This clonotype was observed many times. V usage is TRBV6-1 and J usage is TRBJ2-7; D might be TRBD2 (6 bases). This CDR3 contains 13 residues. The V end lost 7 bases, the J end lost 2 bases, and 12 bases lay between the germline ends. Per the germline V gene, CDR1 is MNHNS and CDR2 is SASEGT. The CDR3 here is CASNPGDAYEQYF. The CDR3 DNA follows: TGTGCCAGCAATCCGGGAGATGCCTACGAGCAGTACTTC.

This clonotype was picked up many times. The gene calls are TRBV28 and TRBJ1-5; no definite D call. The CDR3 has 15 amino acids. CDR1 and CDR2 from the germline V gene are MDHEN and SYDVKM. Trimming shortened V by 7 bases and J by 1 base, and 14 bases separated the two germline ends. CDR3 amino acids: CASNPTEGSNQPQHF. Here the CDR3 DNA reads TGTGCCAGCAATCCTACAGAAGGGAGCAATCAGCCCCAGCATTTT.

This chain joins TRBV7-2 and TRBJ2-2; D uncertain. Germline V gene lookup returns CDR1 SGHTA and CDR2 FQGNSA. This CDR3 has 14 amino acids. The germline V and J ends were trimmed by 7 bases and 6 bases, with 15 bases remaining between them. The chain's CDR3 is CASTPGPSAGELFF. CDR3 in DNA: TGTGCCAGCACACCGGGCCCCTCGGCCGGGGAGCTGTTTTTT.

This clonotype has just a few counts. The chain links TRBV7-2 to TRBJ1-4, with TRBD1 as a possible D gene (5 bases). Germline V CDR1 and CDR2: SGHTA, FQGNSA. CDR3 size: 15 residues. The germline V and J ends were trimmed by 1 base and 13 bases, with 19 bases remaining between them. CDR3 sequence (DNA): TGTGCCAGCAGCTTAGTTGGGCAGTTGCGGGGGGTACTGTTTTTT. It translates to CASSLVGQLRGVLFF.

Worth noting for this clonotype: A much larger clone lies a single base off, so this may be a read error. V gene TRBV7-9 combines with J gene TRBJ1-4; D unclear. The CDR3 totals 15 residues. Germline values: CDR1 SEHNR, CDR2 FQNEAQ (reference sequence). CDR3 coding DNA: TGTGCCAGCAACTTACGGCAGACGGCTAATGAAAAACTGTTTTTT. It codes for CASNLRQTANEKLFF.

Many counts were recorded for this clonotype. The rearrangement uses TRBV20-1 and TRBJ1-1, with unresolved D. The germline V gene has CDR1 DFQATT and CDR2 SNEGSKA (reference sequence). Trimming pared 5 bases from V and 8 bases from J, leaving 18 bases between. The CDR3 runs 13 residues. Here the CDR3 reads CSAPRSPVGEAFF. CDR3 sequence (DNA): TGCAGTGCTCCTAGGTCCCCGGTGGGGGAAGCTTTCTTT.

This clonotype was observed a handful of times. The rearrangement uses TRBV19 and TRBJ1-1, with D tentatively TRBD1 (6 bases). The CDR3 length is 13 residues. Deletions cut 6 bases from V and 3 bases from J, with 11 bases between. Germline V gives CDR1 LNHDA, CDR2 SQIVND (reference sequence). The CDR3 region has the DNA TGTGCCAGTAGGGACAGTTCGGACACTGAAGCTTTCTTT. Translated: CASRDSSDTEAFF.

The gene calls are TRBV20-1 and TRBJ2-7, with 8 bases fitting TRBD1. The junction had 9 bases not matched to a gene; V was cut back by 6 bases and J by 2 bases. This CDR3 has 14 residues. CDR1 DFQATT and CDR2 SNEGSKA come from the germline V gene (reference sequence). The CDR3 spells CSAGSGGQTYEQYF. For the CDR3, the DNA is TGCAGTGCCGGGTCAGGGGGCCAGACCTACGAGCAGTACTTC.

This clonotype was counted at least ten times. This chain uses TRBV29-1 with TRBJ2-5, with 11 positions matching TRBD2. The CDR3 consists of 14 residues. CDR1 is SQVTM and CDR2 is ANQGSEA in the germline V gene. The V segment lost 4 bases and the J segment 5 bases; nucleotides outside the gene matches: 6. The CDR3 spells CSVASSGRLETQYF. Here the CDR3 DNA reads TGCAGCGTTGCGTCTAGCGGGAGGTTGGAGACCCAGTACTTC. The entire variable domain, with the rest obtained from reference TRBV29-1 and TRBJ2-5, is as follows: SAVISQKPSRDICQRGTSLTIQCQVDSQVTMMFWYRQQPGQSLTLIATANQGSEATYESGFVIDKFPISRPNLTFSTLTVSNMSPEDSSIYLCSVASSGRLETQYFGPGTRLLVL.